These 10 T cell receptor beta chains share one sample of origin, sequenced in a study of T cells in Graves' hyperthyroidism and ophthalmopathy. RNA transcripts provided the source from which TCR beta CDR3 regions were amplified. A set of HTBI primers served as the primers for a first-round RT-PCR of the TCR CDR3. TCRdb processed the multiplex PCR reads anew with MiXCR; each CDR3 protein has one entry. The repertoire includes 500,000 to 650,000 distinct CDR3 sequences, around 50% of them detected once, and approximately 44% sits in the top ten. The sample taken for sequencing was peripheral blood or thyroid tissue (not recorded which). These TCRs come from an adult woman with Graves' disease, either hyperthyroidism or ophthalmopathy (not recorded which).

At least ten counts were recorded for this clonotype. The V gene is TRBV4-1, the J gene TRBJ1-1, with D possibly matching TRBD1 (5 bases). This CDR3 is built from 15 residues. V shed 1 base and J shed 9 bases, with 18 bases lying between them. The germline V gene has CDR1 MGHRA and CDR2 YSYEKL. As DNA, the CDR3 is TGCGCCAGCAGCCAAGGTCGCAGGGACCCCACCCAAGCTTTCTTT. It yields the protein CASSQGRRDPTQAFF.

This clonotype was recorded at least ten times. V is TRBV29-1 and J is TRBJ1-2; D not certain. Germline lookup yields CDR1 SQVTM and CDR2 ANQGSEA. This CDR3 has 11 amino acids. Trimming took off 5 bases at V and 4 bases at J, with 8 bases between the two ends. CDR3 nucleotide sequence: TGCAGCGTTACGACAAGCTATGGCTACACCTTC. This translates into CSVTTSYGYTF.

The chain employs TRBV10-3 and TRBJ1-5; 8 bases align to TRBD1. Trimming removed 2 bases from V and 7 bases from J; junction bases left unmatched: 4. The CDR3 totals 14 residues. The germline gives CDR1 ENHRY, CDR2 SYGVKD. The CDR3 loop is CAISETGGEQPQHF. CDR3 in DNA: TGTGCCATCAGTGAGACAGGGGGGGAACAGCCCCAGCATTTT.

In this sample, this clonotype turned up a few times. The chain recombines TRBV7-6 with TRBJ2-7; D ambiguous. Germline V gene data show CDR1 as SGHVS and CDR2 as FNYEAQ. Trimming took off 4 bases at V and 2 bases at J, with 12 bases between the two ends. There are 14 residues in the CDR3. The CDR3 nucleotides read TGTGCCAGCAGCTCCGCGACATTAGCCTACGAGCAGTACTTC. Translating it yields CASSSATLAYEQYF.

Only a few counts were recorded for this clonotype. The chain employs TRBV28 and TRBJ2-5; D possibly uses TRBD1 or TRBD2 (5 bases each). The length of the CDR3 is 15 residues. V gave up 2 bases and J gave up 7 bases, with 17 bases separating them. Per the germline V gene, CDR1 is MDHEN and CDR2 is SYDVKM. CDR3 in DNA: TGTGCCAGCAGTTTAACGACCGGGACGCCTGGGACCCAGTACTTC. Its translation is CASSLTTGTPGTQYF.

This rearrangement joins TRBV7-2 to TRBJ1-2; TRBD1 might be the D (5 bases). The CDR3 runs to 13 residues. Trimming took off 4 bases at V and 8 bases at J, with 14 bases between the two ends. Germline lookup yields CDR1 SGHTA and CDR2 FQGNSA. The chain's CDR3 is CASSSYRGEGYTF. The CDR3 DNA reads TGTGCCAGCAGCTCTTACAGAGGGGAGGGCTACACCTTC. The full variable domain, completed using reference TRBV7-2 and TRBJ1-2, is GAGVSQSPSNKVTEKGKDVELRCDPISGHTALYWYRQSLGQGLEFLIYFQGNSAPDKSGLPSDRFSAERTGGSVSTLTIQRTQQEDSAVYLCASSSYRGEGYTFGSGTRLTVV.

The table lists this clonotype with many counts. This sequence joins TRBV20-1 and TRBJ2-5; tentatively, D is TRBD1 (5 bases). Per the germline V gene, CDR1 is DFQATT and CDR2 is SNEGSKA (reference sequence). The CDR3 consists of 12 residues. The V gene lost 7 bases and the J gene lost 2 bases, with 11 bases spanning the gap. In DNA, the CDR3 is TGCAGTGAAAGGACATTACAAGAGACCCAGTACTTC. Residues: CSERTLQETQYF.

Here the CDR3 DNA reads TGTGCCACCAGCCCTCCCGGCCTGGGACAGATTTTCTATGGCTACACCTTC. It yields the protein CATSPPGLGQIFYGYTF. The rearrangement uses TRBV15 and TRBJ1-2; 7 bases are shared with TRBD1. CDR1 LNHNV and CDR2 YYDKDF come from the germline V gene (reference sequence). V was pared by 5 bases and J by 4 bases, with 16 bases of the junction left unmatched. This CDR3 is 17 amino acids long. Variable domain in full (rest from reference TRBV15 and TRBJ1-2): DAMVIQNPRYQVTQFGKPVTLSCSQTLNHNVMYWYQQKSSQAPKLLFHYYDKDFNNEADTPDNFQSRRPNTSFCFLDIRSPGLGDTAMYLCATSPPGLGQIFYGYTFGSGTRLTVV.

This clonotype appeared a few times. The gene calls are TRBV7-9 and TRBJ2-7; 10 bases map to TRBD2. This CDR3 is built from 18 residues. V was pared by 5 bases and J by 7 bases, with 20 bases of the junction left unmatched. In germline, CDR1 is SEHNR, CDR2 FQNEAQ (reference sequence). CDR3 sequence (DNA): TGTGCCAGCAGCCAGGCTAGCGGGAGAAGGCCCCCTAGTATGGAGCAGTACTTC. This encodes CASSQASGRRPPSMEQYF.

This clonotype appeared a few times. The genes are TRBV25-1 and TRBJ2-7, with 9 bases matching TRBD2. CDR1 is MGHDK, CDR2 SYGVNS, per germline. The CDR3 length is 15 residues. V was clipped by 4 bases and J by 2 bases; unmatched bases: 6. The CDR3, as DNA: TGTGCCAGCAGTGGACTAGCGGTCCTCGCCTACGAGCAGTACTTC. Translating gives CASSGLAVLAYEQYF.